This entry lists 27 T cell receptor beta chains sequenced from one sample in a study of T cell responses to AZD1222 COVID-19 vaccine. Method: immunoSEQ multiplex PCR; TCRdb's copy keeps in-frame clones and lacks some. The top ten clones hold about 3% of a sample with 110,000 to 150,000 clones, more than 85% of them seen once. The specimen was peripheral blood, collected on day 0 of AZD1222 vaccination. These TCRs come from an adult in good health.

The chain employs TRBV18 and TRBJ2-2; 12 bases map to TRBD2. The junction had 13 bases not matched to a gene; V was cut back by 4 bases and J by 1 base. The CDR3 consists of 20 residues. Germline lookup yields CDR1 KGHSH and CDR2 LQKENI. The CDR3 sequence: CASSRMGTSGRTLNTGELFF. DNA of the CDR3: TGTGCCAGCTCACGGATGGGAACTAGCGGGAGGACCCTGAACACCGGGGAGCTGTTTTTT. The full variable domain, rest sourced from reference TRBV18 and TRBJ2-2, is NAGVMQNPRHLVRRRGQEARLRCSPMKGHSHVYWYRQLPEEGLKFMVYLQKENIIDESGMPKERFSAEFPKEGPSILRIQQVVRGDSAAYFCASSRMGTSGRTLNTGELFFGEGSRLTVL.

CDR3 sequence: CSASRAETQYF. CDR3 bases: TGCAGCGCCTCACGGGCGGAGACCCAGTACTTC. This chain joins TRBV29-1 and TRBJ2-5; no reliable D call. V dropped 7 bases and J dropped 5 bases, with 11 bases sitting between them. Germline CDR1 and CDR2: SQVTM and ANQGSEA. This CDR3 is 11 amino acids long.

This chain connects TRBV5-6 to TRBJ2-5; 7 positions agree with TRBD2. The J segment lost 2 bases and the V segment lost 1 base, leaving 8 bases of the junction unmatched. Germline V lookup: CDR1 SGHDT, CDR2 YYEEEE. This CDR3 contains 16 residues. The CDR3 loop is CASSLRSTSAQETQYF. The CDR3 DNA reads as TGTGCCAGCAGCTTGCGGTCAACTAGCGCGCAAGAGACCCAGTACTTC.

The gene calls are TRBV16 and TRBJ2-1; D unresolved. Germline CDR1 is KGHSY and CDR2 is FQNENV. This CDR3 is 15 amino acids long. V was clipped by 0 bases and J by 3 bases, with 9 bases between them. For the CDR3, the DNA is TGTGCCAGCAGCCAATCAAGTACGGGCTACAATGAGCAGTTCTTC. It translates to CASSQSSTGYNEQFF.

The chain has TRBV24-1 and TRBJ2-4; D uncertain. From germline, CDR1 is KGHDR and CDR2 SFDVKD. V was shortened by 2 bases and J by 16 bases, with 8 bases between the two germline ends. The CDR3 spans 10 residues. CDR3 DNA: TGTGCCACCAGTGATTGGGATGGTTACTTC. It specifies CATSDWDGYF.

V and J are TRBV4-2 and TRBJ1-4; D call uncertain. V shed 0 bases and J shed 10 bases, with 21 bases lying between them. The CDR3 runs 17 residues. From germline, CDR1 is LGHNA and CDR2 YNFKEQ. CDR3 in DNA: TGTGCCAGCAGCCAAGAAAGGGTACGGGAGAAAGCCGGAAAACTGTTTTTT. It specifies CASSQERVREKAGKLFF.

The chain has TRBV6-2 or TRBV6-3 and TRBJ1-5; D possibly corresponds to TRBD1 (6 bases). Per germline, CDR1 MNHEY and CDR2 SVGEGT. The CDR3 covers 13 residues. The germline V and J ends were trimmed by 4 bases and 7 bases, with 11 bases remaining between them. CDR3 amino acids: CASSSQGTQPQHF. The CDR3 DNA sequence: TGTGCCAGCAGTTCTCAGGGGACGCAGCCCCAGCATTTT.

The rearrangement joins TRBV30 to TRBJ2-7, with D perhaps matching TRBD2 (5 bases). From germline, CDR1 is GTSNPN and CDR2 SVGIG (reference sequence). This CDR3 is built from 13 residues. Deletions cut 4 bases from V and 2 bases from J, with 12 bases between. The CDR3 region has the DNA TGTGCCTGGACCCGCCGGGGTACCTACGAGCAGTACTTC. As protein: CAWTRRGTYEQYF.

This chain links TRBV7-6 with TRBJ1-2; 8 bases align to TRBD1. The CDR3 length is 17 residues. Losses at the gene ends were 8 bases for V and 0 bases for J; bases not matched to a gene: 14. CDR1 and CDR2 (germline): SGHVS, FNYEAQ. CDR3 sequence reads: CASLGFDRGTTNYGYTF. CDR3 nucleotides: TGTGCCAGCTTGGGGTTCGACAGGGGTACGACTAACTATGGCTACACCTTC.

CDR3 coding DNA: TGTGCCAGCAGCTCCTCCGCACGGGGAAGAGGTCAGTCTGGGGCCAACGTCCTGACTTTC. Its translation: CASSSSARGRGQSGANVLTF. The chain recombines TRBV9 with TRBJ2-6, with D perhaps TRBD2 (5 bases). Per germline, CDR1 SGDLS and CDR2 YYNGEE. The CDR3 sequence is 20 residues long. Trimming pared 4 bases from V and 1 base from J, leaving 24 bases between.

This clone was picked up one time. CDR3 residues: CASSSPTGQGNAEAFF. The CDR3 DNA reads TGTGCCAGCAGCTCCCCAACTGGACAGGGTAATGCTGAAGCTTTCTTT. This chain connects TRBV7-9 to TRBJ1-1, with 8 bases matching TRBD1. This CDR3 region has 16 residues. Germline loops: CDR1 SEHNR, CDR2 FQNEAQ (reference sequence). V lost 4 bases, J lost 6 bases, and 13 bases stayed unmatched.

The rearrangement uses TRBV11-2 and TRBJ2-1, with TRBD2 as a possible D gene (5 bases). Germline CDR1 reads SGHAT; CDR2 reads FQNNGV. V dropped 3 bases and J dropped 4 bases, with 13 bases sitting between them. The CDR3 contains 15 residues. The chain's CDR3 is CASSFWGVLYNEQFF. Written as DNA, the CDR3 is TGTGCCAGCAGCTTTTGGGGAGTTCTATACAATGAGCAGTTCTTC.

This rearrangement joins TRBV4-1 to TRBJ1-6; the match to TRBD1 covers 8 bases. With 5 bases clipped from V and 6 bases from J, the junction kept 6 bases outside the gene matches. In germline, CDR1 is MGHRA, CDR2 YSYEKL. CDR3 length: 15 amino acids. The CDR3 DNA follows: TGCGCCAGCAGCACCCGACAGGGGTCTAATTCACCCCTCCACTTT. Its translation: CASSTRQGSNSPLHF.

V is TRBV18 and J is TRBJ2-2; 7 nucleotides match TRBD2. Germline lookup yields CDR1 KGHSH and CDR2 LQKENI. Trimming removed 2 bases from V and 5 bases from J; junction bases left unmatched: 8. The CDR3 totals 16 residues. CDR3 nucleotides: TGTGCCAGCTCACCATACTCTGGGAGGGGAACCGGGGAGCTGTTTTTT. Translating gives CASSPYSGRGTGELFF.

V gene TRBV28 combines with J gene TRBJ1-2; a weak D match, TRBD1 (6 bases). Per the germline V gene, CDR1 is MDHEN and CDR2 is SYDVKM. Trimming stripped 4 bases from V and 7 bases from J, with 13 bases between. CDR3 length: 13 amino acids. CDR3 sequence: CASSSGTRLGYTF. In DNA form, the CDR3 reads TGTGCCAGCAGTTCCGGGACAAGGCTTGGCTACACCTTC.

Here the CDR3 DNA reads TGTGCCACCCAATTCCGGGGGACGGGGAACACCGGGGAGCTGTTTTTT. Its protein product is CATQFRGTGNTGELFF. This chain links TRBV10-3 with TRBJ2-2; D possibly corresponds to TRBD2 (6 bases). The V end lost 10 bases, the J end lost 1 base, and 19 bases lay between the germline ends. This CDR3 contains 16 residues. Germline V gene data show CDR1 as ENHRY and CDR2 as SYGVKD.

The rearrangement uses TRBV6-6 and TRBJ2-5; D is unclear. The germline CDR1 and CDR2 sequences are MNHNY and SVGAGI (reference sequence). The CDR3 length is 12 residues. Trimming took 0 bases from V and 4 from J, leaving 3 bases between them. CDR3 in DNA: TGTGCCAGCAGTTACTCGTTAGAGACCCAGTACTTC. Amino acids: CASSYSLETQYF.

V gene TRBV6-2 or TRBV6-3 combines with J gene TRBJ2-1; D possibly corresponds to TRBD2 (5 bases). Between the trimmed V and J ends, which lost 2 bases and 8 bases, there was a span of 10 bases. Per germline, CDR1 MNHEY and CDR2 SVGEGT. The CDR3 consists of 13 residues. The CDR3 sequence is CASSYGSRYEQFF. As DNA, the CDR3 is TGTGCCAGCAGTTACGGGAGTAGGTATGAGCAGTTCTTC.

The chain carries TRBV11-2 and TRBJ2-1, with 9 bases aligning to TRBD2. This CDR3 region has 16 residues. Germline loops: CDR1 SGHAT, CDR2 FQNNGV. J lost 8 bases, V lost 4 bases, and 12 bases had no gene match. CDR3 DNA sequence: TGTGCCAGCAGCTGGGTCGCTAGCGGGATAAGGGATGAGCAGTTCTTC. This encodes CASSWVASGIRDEQFF.

Note on this clone: A much larger clone sits a single nucleotide away, making a read error possible. J is TRBJ1-1 and V is TRBV9, with a tentative D call TRBD1 (6 bases). The CDR3 sequence is 13 residues long. V was clipped by 5 bases and J by 1 base, with 9 bases between them. Germline CDR1 SGDLS, CDR2 YYNGEE. The chain's CDR3 is CASSEGENTEAFF. CDR3 coding DNA: TGTGCCAGCAGTGAGGGGGAGAACACTGAAGCTTTCTTT.

The rearrangement joins TRBV30 to TRBJ1-5, with D uncertain. CDR1 and CDR2 from the germline V gene are GTSNPN and SVGIG (reference sequence). V was cut by 0 bases and J by 6 bases, with 9 bases left in between. The CDR3 length is 13 residues. In nucleotides, the CDR3 is TGTGCCTGGAGTGTGTCGCACGGTCAGCCCCAGCATTTT. This encodes CAWSVSHGQPQHF. The full variable domain, with the rest looked up from reference TRBV30 and TRBJ1-5, is SQTIHQWPATLVQPVGSPLSLECTVEGTSNPNLYWYRQAAGRGLQLLFYSVGIGQISSEVPQNLSASRPQDRQFILSSKKLLLSDSGFYLCAWSVSHGQPQHFGDGTRLSIL.

This chain joins TRBV30 and TRBJ1-4; maybe TRBD1 (6 bases). V was pared by 1 base and J by 9 bases, with 9 bases between. The V gene's germline CDR1 is GTSNPN and CDR2 SVGIG (reference sequence). This CDR3 has 12 residues. Here the CDR3 DNA reads TGTGCCTGGAGTGGACAGGACAAAAAACTGTTTTTT. Amino acids: CAWSGQDKKLFF. The full variable domain, in which reference TRBV30 and TRBJ1-4 provide the parts outside the CDR3, is SQTIHQWPATLVQPVGSPLSLECTVEGTSNPNLYWYRQAAGRGLQLLFYSVGIGQISSEVPQNLSASRPQDRQFILSSKKLLLSDSGFYLCAWSGQDKKLFFGSGTQLSVL.

About this clone itself: Other DNA sequences of this sample code for an identical CDR3. The chain employs TRBV20-1 and TRBJ1-1; D remains unclear. CDR1 is DFQATT, CDR2 SNEGSKA, per germline (reference sequence). This CDR3 is built from 11 residues. Trimming pared 5 bases from V and 0 bases from J, leaving 4 bases between. The CDR3 is CSAYLNTEAFF. In DNA form, the CDR3 reads TGCAGTGCTTATTTGAACACTGAAGCTTTCTTT.

V and J are TRBV18 and TRBJ2-2, with 7 bases fitting TRBD2. Germline V CDR1 and CDR2: KGHSH, LQKENI. V shed 5 bases and J 1 base; nucleotides not matched to a gene: 4. The CDR3 runs to 15 residues. CDR3 DNA sequence: TGTGCCAGCTCAGCGACTAGCCTGAACACCGGGGAGCTGTTTTTT. It codes for CASSATSLNTGELFF.

The chain carries TRBV9 and TRBJ1-2, with D possibly TRBD1 on 5 matching bases. CDR3 length equals 17 residues. Germline V gene data show CDR1 as SGDLS and CDR2 as YYNGEE. Trimming stripped 4 bases from V and 0 bases from J, with 19 bases between. The chain's CDR3 is CASSPRVVLTSNYGYTF. CDR3 DNA sequence: TGTGCCAGCAGCCCCAGGGTGGTTTTGACCTCTAACTATGGCTACACCTTC.

The genes are TRBV5-1 and TRBJ2-3; D gene ambiguous. Trimming took 4 bases from V and 0 from J, leaving 12 bases between them. Germline V gives CDR1 SGHRS, CDR2 YFSETQ. The length of the CDR3 is 15 residues. Here the CDR3 reads CASSEAVSSTDTQYF. The CDR3 DNA reads TGCGCCAGCAGCGAAGCAGTATCTAGCACAGATACGCAGTATTTT.

This clone appeared a few times. This rearrangement joins TRBV19 to TRBJ2-2, with 8 bases that match TRBD2. Germline V gene data show CDR1 as LNHDA and CDR2 as SQIVND (reference sequence). The CDR3 sequence is 16 residues long. The V and J ends lost 4 bases and 0 bases, in that order; junction bases with no gene match: 4. CDR3: CASSKGAGANTGELFF. In DNA, the CDR3 is TGTGCCAGTAGTAAGGGAGCGGGAGCGAACACCGGGGAGCTGTTTTTT.